This T cell receptor (beta chain) derives from a study of blood T cells in healthy people across ages. General observations from the study: Naive T cell percentage by flow cytometry tracked strongly with beta diversity.

Together with a sample-barcoded 5' primer, a J-beta primer mix was included in a second PCR lasting about 7 to 12 cycles. TCRdb redid the calling of the 5' RACE reads with MiXCR, one entry per CDR3 protein. The table records 1,500,000 or so distinct CDR3 sequences, approximately 59% of them present only once. This CDR3 spans 19 amino acids. Germline V gene sequence: CDR1 SGHKS, CDR2 YYEKEE (reference sequence). Trimming removed 6 bases at V and 2 bases at J, with 26 bases between. Regarding this clonotype: What it binds is unknown.

The sequenced material came from blood. The receptor was isolated from a man aged 18 to 30 in good health. This chain links TRBV5-5 with TRBJ1-4, with D tentatively TRBD1 (5 bases). The CDR3 here is CASNEFSFQGRKTNEKLFF. The CDR3 nucleotides read TGTGCCAGCAACGAATTCTCTTTTCAGGGTAGAAAGACTAATGAAAAACTGTTTTTT.